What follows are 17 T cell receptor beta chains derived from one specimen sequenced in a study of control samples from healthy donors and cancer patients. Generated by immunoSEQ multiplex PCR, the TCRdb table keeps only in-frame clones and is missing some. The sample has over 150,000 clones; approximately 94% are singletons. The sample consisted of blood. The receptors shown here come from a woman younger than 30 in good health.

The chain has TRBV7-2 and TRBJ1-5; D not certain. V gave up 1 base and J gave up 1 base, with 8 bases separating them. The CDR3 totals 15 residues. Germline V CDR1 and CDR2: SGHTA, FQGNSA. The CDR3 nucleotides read TGTGCCAGCAGCTTAGGCGGGCGAAGCAATCAGCCCCAGCATTTT. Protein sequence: CASSLGGRSNQPQHF. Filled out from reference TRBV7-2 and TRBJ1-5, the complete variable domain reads GAGVSQSPSNKVTEKGKDVELRCDPISGHTALYWYRQSLGQGLEFLIYFQGNSAPDKSGLPSDRFSAERTGGSVSTLTIQRTQQEDSAVYLCASSLGGRSNQPQHFGDGTRLSIL.

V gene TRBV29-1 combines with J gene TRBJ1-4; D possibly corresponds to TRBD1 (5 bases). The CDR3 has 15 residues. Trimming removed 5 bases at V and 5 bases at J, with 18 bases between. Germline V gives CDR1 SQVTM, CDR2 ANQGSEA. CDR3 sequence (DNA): TGCAGCGTTTATCCCCCCGGGACCCAAAATGAAAAACTGTTTTTT. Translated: CSVYPPGTQNEKLFF. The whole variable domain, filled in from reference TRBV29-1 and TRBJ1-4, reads SAVISQKPSRDICQRGTSLTIQCQVDSQVTMMFWYRQQPGQSLTLIATANQGSEATYESGFVIDKFPISRPNLTFSTLTVSNMSPEDSSIYLCSVYPPGTQNEKLFFGSGTQLSVL.

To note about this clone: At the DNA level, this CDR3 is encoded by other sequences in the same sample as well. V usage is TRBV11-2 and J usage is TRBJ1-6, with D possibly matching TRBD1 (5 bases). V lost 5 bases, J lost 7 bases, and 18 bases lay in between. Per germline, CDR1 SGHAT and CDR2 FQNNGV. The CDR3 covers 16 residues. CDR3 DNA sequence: TGTGCCAGCAGCCCGTTGTCAGGGCCCCAGAATTCACCCCTCCACTTT. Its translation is CASSPLSGPQNSPLHF.

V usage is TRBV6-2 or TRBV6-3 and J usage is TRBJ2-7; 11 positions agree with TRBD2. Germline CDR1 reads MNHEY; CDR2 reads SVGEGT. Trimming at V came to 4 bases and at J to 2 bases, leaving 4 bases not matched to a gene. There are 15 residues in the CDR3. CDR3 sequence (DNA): TGTGCCAGCAGTTCCCCACTAGCGGGGGCCTACGAGCAGTACTTC. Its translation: CASSSPLAGAYEQYF.

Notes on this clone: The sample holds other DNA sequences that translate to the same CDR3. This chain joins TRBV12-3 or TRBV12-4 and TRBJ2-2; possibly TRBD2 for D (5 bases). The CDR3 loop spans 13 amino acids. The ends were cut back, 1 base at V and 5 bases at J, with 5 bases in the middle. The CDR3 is CASSLGGTGELFF. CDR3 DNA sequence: TGTGCCAGCAGTTTAGGCGGGACCGGGGAGCTGTTTTTT.

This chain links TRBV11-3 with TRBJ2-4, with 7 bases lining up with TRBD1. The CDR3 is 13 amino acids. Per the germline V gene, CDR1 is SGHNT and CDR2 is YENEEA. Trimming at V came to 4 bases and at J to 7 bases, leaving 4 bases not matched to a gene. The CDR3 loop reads CASSSGRGNIQYF. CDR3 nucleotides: TGTGCCAGCAGCTCAGGCAGGGGGAACATTCAGTACTTC.

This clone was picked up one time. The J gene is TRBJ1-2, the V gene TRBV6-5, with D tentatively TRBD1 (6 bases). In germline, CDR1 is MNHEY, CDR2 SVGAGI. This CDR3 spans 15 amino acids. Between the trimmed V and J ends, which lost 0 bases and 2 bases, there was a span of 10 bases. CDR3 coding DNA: TGTGCCAGCAGTTACTCTCCCGGACAGAACTATGGCTACACCTTC. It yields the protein CASSYSPGQNYGYTF.

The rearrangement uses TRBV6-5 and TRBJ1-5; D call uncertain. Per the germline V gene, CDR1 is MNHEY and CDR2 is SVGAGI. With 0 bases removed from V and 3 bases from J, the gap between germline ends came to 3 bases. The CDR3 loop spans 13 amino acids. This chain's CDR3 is CASSYSDNQPQHF. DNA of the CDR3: TGTGCCAGCAGTTACTCCGACAATCAGCCCCAGCATTTT.

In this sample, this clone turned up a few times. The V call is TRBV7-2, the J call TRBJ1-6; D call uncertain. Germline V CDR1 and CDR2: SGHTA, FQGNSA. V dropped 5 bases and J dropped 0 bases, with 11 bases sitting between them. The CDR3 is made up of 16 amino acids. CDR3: CASSLWLSSYNSPLHF. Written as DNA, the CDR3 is TGTGCCAGCAGCCTATGGTTGAGCTCCTATAATTCACCCCTCCACTTT.

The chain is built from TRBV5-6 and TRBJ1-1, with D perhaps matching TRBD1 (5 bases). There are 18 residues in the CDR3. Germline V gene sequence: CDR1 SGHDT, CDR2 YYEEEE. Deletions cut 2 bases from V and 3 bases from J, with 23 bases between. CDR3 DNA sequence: TGTGCCAGCAGCTTTATAATATCCTTATATGGACAACACACTGAAGCTTTCTTT. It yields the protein CASSFIISLYGQHTEAFF.

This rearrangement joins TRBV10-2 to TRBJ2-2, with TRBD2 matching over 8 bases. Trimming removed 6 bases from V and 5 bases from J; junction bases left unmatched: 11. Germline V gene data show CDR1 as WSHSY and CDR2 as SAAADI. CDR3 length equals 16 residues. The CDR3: CASRAPGTRNTGELFF. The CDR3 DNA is TGCGCCAGCAGGGCCCCAGGGACTAGAAATACCGGGGAGCTGTTTTTT.

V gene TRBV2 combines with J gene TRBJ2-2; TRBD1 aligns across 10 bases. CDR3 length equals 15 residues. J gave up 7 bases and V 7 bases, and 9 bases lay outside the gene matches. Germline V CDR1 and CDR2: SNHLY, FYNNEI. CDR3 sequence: CASNPATGGNGELFF. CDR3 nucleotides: TGTGCCAGCAACCCGGCGACAGGGGGCAACGGGGAGCTGTTTTTT.

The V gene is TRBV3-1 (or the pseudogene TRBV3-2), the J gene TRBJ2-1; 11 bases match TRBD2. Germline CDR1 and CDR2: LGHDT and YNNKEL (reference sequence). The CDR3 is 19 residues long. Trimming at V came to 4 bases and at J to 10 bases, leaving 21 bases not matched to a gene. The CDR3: CASSLAGGPFRTSNVEQFF. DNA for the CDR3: TGTGCCAGCAGCCTAGCGGGAGGGCCTTTCAGGACCTCAAATGTCGAGCAGTTCTTC.

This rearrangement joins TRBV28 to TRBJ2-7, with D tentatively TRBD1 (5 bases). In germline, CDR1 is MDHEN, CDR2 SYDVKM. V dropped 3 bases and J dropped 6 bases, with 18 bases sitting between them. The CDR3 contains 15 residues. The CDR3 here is CASSFLQSGLGEQYF. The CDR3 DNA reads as TGTGCCAGCAGTTTTCTTCAGTCAGGGTTAGGCGAGCAGTACTTC.

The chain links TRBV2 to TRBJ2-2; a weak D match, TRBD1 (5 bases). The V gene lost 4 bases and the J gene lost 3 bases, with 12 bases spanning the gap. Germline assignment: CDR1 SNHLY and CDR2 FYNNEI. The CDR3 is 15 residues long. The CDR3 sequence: CASSVSDIYTGELFF. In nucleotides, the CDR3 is TGTGCCAGCAGTGTTTCGGACATATACACCGGGGAGCTGTTTTTT. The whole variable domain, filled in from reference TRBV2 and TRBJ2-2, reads EPEVTQTPSHQVTQMGQEVILRCVPISNHLYFYWYRQILGQKVEFLVSFYNNEISEKSEIFDDQFSVERPDGSNFTLKIRSTKLEDSAMYFCASSVSDIYTGELFFGEGSRLTVL.

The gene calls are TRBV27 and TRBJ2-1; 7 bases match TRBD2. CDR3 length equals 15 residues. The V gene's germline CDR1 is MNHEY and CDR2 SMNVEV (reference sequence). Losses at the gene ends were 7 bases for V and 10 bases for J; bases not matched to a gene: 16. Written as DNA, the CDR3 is TGTGCCAGCATCTCCTGGGGGACTACTAGTTCGGAGCAGTTCTTC. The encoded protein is CASISWGTTSSEQFF.

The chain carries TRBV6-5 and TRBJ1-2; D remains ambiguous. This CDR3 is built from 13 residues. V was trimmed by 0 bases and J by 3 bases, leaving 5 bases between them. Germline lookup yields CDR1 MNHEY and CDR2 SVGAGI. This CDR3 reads CASSYSVYYGYTF. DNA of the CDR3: TGTGCCAGCAGTTACTCGGTTTACTATGGCTACACCTTC.